The next 18 T cell receptor beta chains were all read from a single sample in a study of neoadjuvant anti-PD-1 for oral cavity cancer. Repertoires were generated with immunoSEQ multiplex PCR, while TCRdb's copy carries only in-frame clones and drops some. In the table there are about 16,000 clones, roughly 78% of which are singletons. Material: PBMCs, obtained before nivolumab (anti-PD-1) treatment. All receptors come from a person aged 40 to 85 with oral cavity squamous cell carcinoma.

This chain links TRBV2 with TRBJ1-3; D ambiguous. The germline gives CDR1 SNHLY, CDR2 FYNNEI. The CDR3 is made up of 14 amino acids. V was shortened by 7 bases and J by 0 bases, with 10 bases between the two germline ends. This CDR3 is CASNPGSSGNTIYF. CDR3 nucleotides: TGTGCCAGCAACCCGGGGAGCTCTGGAAACACCATATATTTT.

In its sample, this clone was seen once. The chain employs TRBV15 and TRBJ1-5; maybe TRBD1 (6 bases). The germline gives CDR1 LNHNV, CDR2 YYDKDF (reference sequence). There are 13 residues in the CDR3. Between the trimmed V and J ends, which lost 3 bases and 7 bases, there was a span of 10 bases. CDR3 loop: CATSSWTAQPQHF. The CDR3 DNA is TGTGCCACCAGCAGTTGGACAGCCCAGCCCCAGCATTTT.

This clone turned up a few times. The CDR3 loop reads CASSFGTAQRLKSGYTF. The DNA of the CDR3 is TGTGCCAGCAGCTTCGGGACGGCTCAGCGCCTTAAGAGTGGCTACACCTTC. The chain recombines TRBV11-2 with TRBJ1-2; maybe TRBD1 (5 bases). Trimming removed 3 bases from V and 7 bases from J, with 24 bases in between. The germline gives CDR1 SGHAT, CDR2 FQNNGV. The CDR3 is made up of 17 amino acids.

The CDR3 nucleotides read TGTGCCAGCAGTGAAGCCTGGTTAGGGTCGTGGGAGCAGTTCTTC. As protein: CASSEAWLGSWEQFF. The chain links TRBV2 to TRBJ2-1, with unresolved D. V was clipped by 0 bases and J by 10 bases, with 16 bases between them. CDR3 length: 15 residues. Germline values: CDR1 SNHLY, CDR2 FYNNEI.

The chain links TRBV6-6 to TRBJ1-1; tentatively, D is TRBD1 (5 bases). The V end was cut by 4 bases, the J end by 1 base, with 7 bases between. CDR1 and CDR2 (germline): MNHNY, SVGAGI (reference sequence). The CDR3 spans 13 residues. CDR3 sequence reads: CASSSQGNTEAFF. Written as DNA, the CDR3 is TGTGCCAGCAGTTCTCAGGGGAACACTGAAGCTTTCTTT.

This chain connects TRBV7-8 to TRBJ2-1, with D maybe TRBD2 (5 bases). The germline V gene has CDR1 SGHVS and CDR2 FQNEAQ. There are 15 residues in the CDR3. V was trimmed by 7 bases and J by 8 bases, leaving 21 bases between them. The CDR3 DNA is TGTGCCAGCAAAAGGACTCCGGACCCACGGGATGAGCAGTTCTTC. It encodes CASKRTPDPRDEQFF. Based on the CDR3 plus reference TRBV7-8 and TRBJ2-1, the full variable domain is GAGVSQSPRYKVAKRGQDVALRCDPISGHVSLFWYQQALGQGPEFLTYFQNEAQLDKSGLPSDRFFAERPEGSVSTLKIQRTQQEDSAVYLCASKRTPDPRDEQFFGPGTRLTVL.

By its share, this clone is large. The genes are TRBV6-4 and TRBJ2-3, with TRBD2 as a possible D gene (5 bases). Germline values: CDR1 MRHNA, CDR2 SNTAGT. CDR3 length equals 16 residues. Between the trimmed V and J ends, which lost 3 bases and 0 bases, there was a span of 13 bases. CDR3 in amino acids: CASSEEAGSSTDTQYF. DNA of the CDR3: TGTGCCAGCAGTGAAGAGGCGGGCTCTAGCACAGATACGCAGTATTTT.

The chain employs TRBV29-1 and TRBJ1-2; D is unclear. The CDR3 is 9 amino acids. Germline V gene data show CDR1 as SQVTM and CDR2 as ANQGSEA. V dropped 3 bases and J dropped 6 bases, with 2 bases sitting between them. CDR3 in amino acids: CSVEDGYTF. DNA for the CDR3: TGCAGCGTTGAGGATGGCTACACCTTC.

The chain is built from TRBV6-1 and TRBJ1-3; a possible D gene is TRBD1 (5 bases). Between the trimmed V and J ends, which lost 6 bases and 0 bases, there was a span of 12 bases. Germline values: CDR1 MNHNS, CDR2 SASEGT. The CDR3 loop spans 15 amino acids. The CDR3 bases are TGTGCCAGCAGGAAGGACATACGCTCTGGAAACACCATATATTTT. Residues: CASRKDIRSGNTIYF.

This chain joins TRBV7-8 and TRBJ2-1; tentatively, D is TRBD2 (5 bases). CDR1 SGHVS and CDR2 FQNEAQ come from the germline V gene. Trimming took off 5 bases at V and 12 bases at J, with 11 bases between the two ends. CDR3 size: 11 residues. CDR3 residues: CASSARRLQFF. In DNA form, the CDR3 reads TGTGCCAGCAGCGCCCGGAGGTTGCAGTTCTTC.

This clone was seen only once. The rearrangement joins TRBV11-3 to TRBJ2-2, with D possibly matching TRBD1 (6 bases). Germline values: CDR1 SGHNT, CDR2 YENEEA. V was pared by 2 bases and J by 5 bases, with 9 bases between. This CDR3 comprises 14 residues. CDR3 bases: TGTGCCAGCAGCTTAACAGGGCATACCGGGGAGCTGTTTTTT. This codes for CASSLTGHTGELFF. Complete variable domain (other parts from reference TRBV11-3 and TRBJ2-2): EAGVVQSPRYKIIEKKQPVAFWCNPISGHNTLYWYLQNLGQGPELLIRYENEEAVDDSQLPKDRFSAERLKGVDSTLKIQPAELGDSAVYLCASSLTGHTGELFFGEGSRLTVL.

The chain couples TRBV6-5 to TRBJ1-1, with D perhaps TRBD1 (5 bases). Trimming removed 5 bases at V and 0 bases at J, with 13 bases between. CDR1 is MNHEY and CDR2 is SVGAGI in the germline V gene. The CDR3 is made up of 15 amino acids. The CDR3 nucleotides are TGTGCCAGCAGTATTACAGGTAACATGAACACTGAAGCTTTCTTT. As protein: CASSITGNMNTEAFF.

This CDR3 reads CASRTDYSYNEQFF. The CDR3 DNA is TGTGCCAGCAGAACGGATTACTCCTACAATGAGCAGTTCTTC. V usage is TRBV2 and J usage is TRBJ2-1, with D unclear. The CDR3 is 14 amino acids. From germline, CDR1 is SNHLY and CDR2 FYNNEI. V was clipped by 6 bases and J by 0 bases, with 9 bases between them.

The chain has TRBV5-1 and TRBJ1-1; D is unresolved. The CDR3 contains 14 residues. Looked up from germline, CDR1 is SGHRS and CDR2 is YFSETQ. V dropped 4 bases and J dropped 1 base, with 11 bases sitting between them. The CDR3 bases are TGCGCCAGCAGCCGGGAAATTTCGAACACTGAAGCTTTCTTT. Translating gives CASSREISNTEAFF.

There are a few counts of this clone. V gene TRBV11-3 combines with J gene TRBJ1-1; D unresolved. The CDR3 extends over 16 amino acids. CDR1 is SGHNT and CDR2 is YENEEA in the germline V gene. V was pared by 0 bases and J by 3 bases, with 14 bases between. CDR3 residues: CASSLDIRVGDTEAFF. CDR3 nucleotides: TGTGCCAGCAGCTTAGATATCCGGGTAGGCGACACTGAAGCTTTCTTT.

V and J are TRBV5-1 and TRBJ1-2; TRBD1 agrees at 7 bases. Germline V gene data show CDR1 as SGHRS and CDR2 as YFSETQ. Trimming removed 4 bases from V and 2 bases from J; junction bases left unmatched: 5. The CDR3 is made up of 14 amino acids. The CDR3 DNA follows: TGCGCCAGCAGCGACGGGACAGAGAACTATGGCTACACCTTC. Translating gives CASSDGTENYGYTF.

This clone occurred a few times. The chain carries TRBV5-1 and TRBJ1-5; no reliable D call. The V end was cut by 0 bases, the J end by 2 bases, with 9 bases between. The CDR3 consists of 15 residues. Germline CDR1 SGHRS, CDR2 YFSETQ. The chain's CDR3 is CASSLGPVRNQPQHF. CDR3 coding DNA: TGCGCCAGCAGCTTGGGGCCAGTTCGCAATCAGCCCCAGCATTTT.

This clone was found a few times. This sequence joins TRBV10-2 and TRBJ1-1; D remains unclear. The germline gives CDR1 WSHSY, CDR2 SAAADI. V was cut by 7 bases and J by 0 bases, with 21 bases left in between. This CDR3 is built from 17 residues. DNA for the CDR3: TGCGCCAGCACAGCAAGGCTCGGCGGAGACATGAACACTGAAGCTTTCTTT. Residues: CASTARLGGDMNTEAFF.